This section outlines one TCR beta chain sequence together with its context. Authors' processing steps: Reference gene primer amplification in the assay estimated nucleated cell counts. Sequenced by immunoSEQ multiplex PCR; TCRdb stores in-frame clones only, minus some. The V and J calls and clone size were taken over from that table, and D and trimming were inferred from the DNA. The sample lists roughly 90,000 clones; approximately 89% were seen once. The data are from a study of blood T cell repertoires in COVID-19. Overall study context: Samples representing acute and convalescent COVID-19 were sourced from the United States, Italy and Spain. Sources were T cells, B-cell-depleted T cells, or PBMCs; the material itself was cDNA or gDNA.

The sequenced material came from peripheral blood. This receptor was obtained from a man between 45 and 60 years old with acute or convalescent COVID-19.

The DNA of the CDR3 is TGTGCCAGCAGCGTAGTGGGAGGGCCGGAGGAAGATACGCAGTATTTT. Amino acids: CASSVVGGPEEDTQYF. The chain links TRBV9 to TRBJ2-3; TRBD2 agrees at 7 bases. Looked up from germline, CDR1 is SGDLS and CDR2 is YYNGEE. The CDR3 consists of 16 residues. Losses at the gene ends were 0 bases for V and 5 bases for J; bases not matched to a gene: 9.